This T cell receptor (beta chain) derives from a study of vaccination effects on CD4 cells after COVID-19. About the research overall: Before sequencing, viral peptide pools were used by the ViraFEST assay to expand antigen-specific CD4+ T cells. Supplemented with approximately 10 IU/ml IL-2 and 7.5 to 10 ug/ml peptides, approximately 2 million PBMC per well were kept in culture. Study-level results: Healthy vaccinees showed cross-reactivity with common cold coronaviruses in only 1 of 255 vaccine-induced clones.

Here immunoSEQ multiplex PCR was the method, and the copy in TCRdb shows in-frame clones only, minus some. This sample yields 30,000 or so clones, of which less than 75% are seen a single time; roughly 10% belongs to the top ten. Deletions cut 5 bases from V and 8 bases from J, with 22 bases between. The germline CDR1 and CDR2 sequences are MNHEY and SVGEGT. The CDR3 consists of 16 residues. At the end of about 9 days of culture, CD4+ T cells were isolated. The study found no prior SARS-CoV-2 infection in the vaccine recipients, who tested negative for nucleocapsid antibodies. A note on this clone: Its antigen is undetermined.

This specimen was CD4+ T cells from PBMCs cultured without peptide, taken before COVID-19 vaccination. The receptor was isolated from a human donor who received a COVID-19 vaccine. The chain recombines TRBV6-2 or TRBV6-3 with TRBJ2-1; TRBD2 is a possible D gene (7 bases). In nucleotides, the CDR3 is TGTGCCAGCAGTGGGGGGGTGAGGTGGGACAATTATGAGCAGTTCTTC. Translated, it gives CASSGGVRWDNYEQFF.